Below, 23 T cell receptor beta chains from the same sample are listed, as sequenced in a study of cytomegalovirus exposure and HLA in healthy donors. PCR involved 60 Vbeta and 13 Jbeta primers. Generated by immunoSEQ multiplex PCR, the TCRdb table keeps only in-frame clones and is missing some. Of 100,000 to 150,000 clones detected, over 75% appear once; the ten largest clones hold more than 4%. The specimen sequenced was PBMCs. Receptors originate from a male donor in good health and CMV-seropositive.

This chain joins TRBV9 and TRBJ2-7; no clear D gene. Germline values: CDR1 SGDLS, CDR2 YYNGEE. This CDR3 region has 13 residues. Trimming removed 0 bases at V and 4 bases at J, with 8 bases between. The CDR3 DNA reads TGTGCCAGCAGCGTAGGACACGGTTACGAGCAGTACTTC. It specifies CASSVGHGYEQYF.

This clone was seen only once. The chain combines TRBV11-2 with TRBJ2-2; 10 bases are shared with TRBD1. Germline V gene sequence: CDR1 SGHAT, CDR2 FQNNGV. The CDR3 loop spans 15 amino acids. V was pared by 5 bases and J by 6 bases, with 6 bases of the junction left unmatched. CDR3 amino acids: CASSAGTGASGELFF. Written as DNA, the CDR3 is TGTGCCAGCAGCGCCGGGACAGGGGCTTCCGGGGAGCTGTTTTTT.

The chain combines TRBV28 with TRBJ1-1; TRBD1 matches 9 bases. Germline CDR1 MDHEN, CDR2 SYDVKM. The CDR3 has 14 residues. After removal of 3 bases from V and 11 bases from J, the junction contained 10 bases not matched to a gene. CDR3 in DNA: TGTGCCAGCAGTTTTGGGACAGGGCAGAGGTCCGCTTTCTTT. Translating gives CASSFGTGQRSAFF.

The CDR3 loop reads CASSRGTSGQLYNEQFF. DNA of the CDR3: TGCGCCAGCAGCCGTGGGACTAGCGGTCAATTATACAATGAGCAGTTCTTC. The J gene is TRBJ2-1, the V gene TRBV5-1; 11 positions agree with TRBD2. This CDR3 comprises 17 residues. Trimming cost V 4 bases and J 4 bases; bases outside gene matches: 10. Per germline, CDR1 SGHRS and CDR2 YFSETQ. The full variable domain, completed using reference TRBV5-1 and TRBJ2-1, is KAGVTQTPRYLIKTRGQQVTLSCSPISGHRSVSWYQQTPGQGLQFLFEYFSETQRNKGNFPGRFSGRQFSNSRSEMNVSTLELGDSALYLCASSRGTSGQLYNEQFFGPGTRLTVL.

The rearrangement links TRBV25-1 to TRBJ2-1, with D perhaps matching TRBD2 (5 bases). The CDR3 consists of 15 residues. V gave up 2 bases and J gave up 7 bases, with 15 bases separating them. Germline assignment: CDR1 MGHDK and CDR2 SYGVNS. The CDR3, as DNA: TGTGCCAGCAGTGAACCAGCGGACGGGGATAATGAGCAGTTCTTC. The encoded protein is CASSEPADGDNEQFF.

The V gene is TRBV15, the J gene TRBJ2-5; D perhaps matches TRBD2 (5 bases). Germline-derived CDR1 and CDR2 are LNHNV and YYDKDF (reference sequence). Trimming took 9 bases from V and 2 from J, leaving 13 bases between them. The CDR3 is 13 amino acids. This chain's CDR3 is CATTAGGQETQYF. CDR3 sequence (DNA): TGTGCCACAACGGCGGGCGGACAAGAGACCCAGTACTTC.

Remarks on this clone: Sequence at one end of the junction differs from germline and may be a read error. The gene calls are TRBV19 and TRBJ1-2; 9 bases are a match to TRBD1. CDR3 size: 15 residues. Germline V CDR1 and CDR2: LNHDA, SQIVND (reference sequence). The CDR3 DNA is TGTGCCAGTACCCACGAGTGGGACAGGGTCTATGGCTGCACCTTC. Amino acids: CASTHEWDRVYGCTF.

The chain is built from TRBV5-6 and TRBJ2-1, with 8 bases lining up with TRBD1. Germline lookup yields CDR1 SGHDT and CDR2 YYEEEE. The CDR3 extends over 17 amino acids. V lost 0 bases, J lost 7 bases, and 12 bases stayed unmatched. In DNA, the CDR3 is TGTGCCAGCAGCTTGGTGGCCGGACAGGGTCTGGGGAATGAGCAGTTCTTC. Amino acid sequence: CASSLVAGQGLGNEQFF.

This chain joins TRBV9 and TRBJ2-7; the D gene is possibly TRBD1 (6 bases). This CDR3 is 13 amino acids long. Trimming removed 3 bases at V and 9 bases at J, with 16 bases between. The germline V gene encodes CDR1 SGDLS and CDR2 YYNGEE. This CDR3 reads CASSGSGVASQYF. In DNA, the CDR3 is TGTGCCAGCAGCGGTTCAGGGGTGGCTTCGCAGTACTTC.

A few counts support this clone. The chain links TRBV5-4 to TRBJ1-3, with D unclear. The ends were cut back, 3 bases at V and 6 bases at J, with 16 bases in the middle. From germline, CDR1 is SGHNT and CDR2 YYREEE (reference sequence). The CDR3 has 15 residues. The DNA for the CDR3 is TGTGCCAGCAGCTCTTCAACAATCCTCCCAAACACCATATATTTT. Translation: CASSSSTILPNTIYF.

The V call is TRBV5-1, the J call TRBJ1-3; D remains ambiguous. Trimming stripped 0 bases from V and 2 bases from J, with 6 bases between. CDR1 is SGHRS and CDR2 is YFSETQ in the germline V gene. This CDR3 spans 14 amino acids. The CDR3 sequence is CASSLDGAGNTIYF. CDR3 nucleotides: TGCGCCAGCAGCTTGGACGGGGCTGGAAACACCATATATTTT.

Comment on this clone: The junction does not match germline at one end; this may be a read error. This sequence joins TRBV7-8 and TRBJ2-4, with D perhaps matching TRBD2 (6 bases). This CDR3 region has 14 residues. Germline CDR1 and CDR2: SGHVS and FQNEAQ. CDR3 nucleotide sequence: TGTGCCAGCAGCCCAGGGAGGTTCGGAAACAGTCAGTACTTC. This encodes CASSPGRFGNSQYF.

Note on this clone: At one of its ends the junction is not consistent with the germline gene, which may arise from a read error. The V gene is TRBV6-1, the J gene TRBJ2-7; D gene unclear. Per germline, CDR1 MNHNS and CDR2 SASEGT. The CDR3 spans 11 residues. This CDR3 reads CASSDVWRLDF. The CDR3 coding sequence is TGTGCCAGCAGTGATGTCTGGAGATTGGACTTC.

This clone was observed once. The chain joins TRBV30 to TRBJ1-1; no definite D call. Trimming took off 3 bases at V and 0 bases at J, with 8 bases between the two ends. The CDR3 has 13 amino acids. Germline loops: CDR1 GTSNPN, CDR2 SVGIG (reference sequence). In nucleotides, the CDR3 is TGTGCCTGGAGCCCACAGATGAACACTGAAGCTTTCTTT. Its protein product is CAWSPQMNTEAFF.

The chain recombines TRBV5-4 with TRBJ2-1; 14 bases fit TRBD2. V shed 4 bases and J 2 bases; nucleotides not matched to a gene: 5. The germline V gene has CDR1 SGHNT and CDR2 YYREEE (reference sequence). This CDR3 region has 17 residues. The CDR3 DNA follows: TGTGCCAGCAGCCTCGGGACTAGCGGGAGCCCCTACAATGAGCAGTTCTTC. This codes for CASSLGTSGSPYNEQFF.

This rearrangement joins TRBV6-1 to TRBJ1-1, with D possibly TRBD1 on 5 matching bases. Germline V gene data show CDR1 as MNHNS and CDR2 as SASEGT. The CDR3 totals 15 residues. V lost 0 bases and J 11 bases, leaving 19 bases between the germline ends. CDR3 sequence (DNA): TGTGCCAGCAGTGAAGCGGCAGGGCCCGGAGTGAACGCTTTCTTT. Its translation is CASSEAAGPGVNAFF.

This clone was observed a few times. This sequence joins TRBV28 and TRBJ2-7; 13 bases line up with TRBD2. Germline lookup yields CDR1 MDHEN and CDR2 SYDVKM. CDR3 length equals 12 residues. V dropped 6 bases and J dropped 8; count of bases not matched to a gene: 1. The CDR3 sequence is CASRGLAGKQYF. In DNA form, the CDR3 reads TGTGCCAGCAGGGGACTAGCGGGGAAGCAGTACTTC.

The V gene is TRBV28, the J gene TRBJ1-6; TRBD1 is a possible D gene (6 bases). This CDR3 is built from 14 residues. Trimming left V 7 bases short and J 7 bases short, with 14 bases between. Per the germline V gene, CDR1 is MDHEN and CDR2 is SYDVKM. This CDR3 reads CASIPRGLNSPLHF. The CDR3 DNA reads TGTGCCAGCATCCCCAGGGGTCTCAATTCACCCCTCCACTTT.

V and J are TRBV5-1 and TRBJ2-3; D is undetermined. The CDR3 covers 13 residues. Looked up from germline, CDR1 is SGHRS and CDR2 is YFSETQ. With 3 bases removed from V and 4 bases from J, the gap between germline ends came to 9 bases. The CDR3, as DNA: TGCGCCAGCAGCTCCCGGTCGGCAGATACGCAGTATTTT. Translation: CASSSRSADTQYF.

DNA for the CDR3: TGTGCCAGCGACCGACAGGGGCCTGAGCAGTTCTTC. Encoded protein: CASDRQGPEQFF. This chain uses TRBV5-8 with TRBJ2-1, with 8 bases that match TRBD1. This CDR3 comprises 12 residues. V trimming: 7 bases; J trimming: 9 bases; junction bases outside the gene matches: 6. Germline CDR1 is SGHTS and CDR2 is YDEGEE.

The chain joins TRBV28 to TRBJ1-3; D not certain. V lost 10 bases and J lost 4, with 11 bases in between. This CDR3 comprises 12 residues. Germline assignment: CDR1 MDHEN and CDR2 SYDVKM. The CDR3 loop is CATIHGGNTIYF. The CDR3 coding sequence is TGTGCCACTATTCACGGGGGAAACACCATATATTTT.

This sequence joins TRBV28 and TRBJ2-7; 9 bases agree with TRBD2. The germline CDR1 and CDR2 sequences are MDHEN and SYDVKM. The CDR3 runs to 16 residues. The J segment lost 4 bases and the V segment lost 1 base, leaving 8 bases of the junction unmatched. Written as DNA, the CDR3 is TGTGCCAGCAGTTTATTTTCGCTAGCGGGGTGGTACGAGCAGTACTTC. It specifies CASSLFSLAGWYEQYF.

The rearrangement joins TRBV10-3 to TRBJ1-4; D call uncertain. This CDR3 is built from 13 residues. The V gene lost 4 bases and the J gene lost 8 bases, with 11 bases spanning the gap. Per the germline V gene, CDR1 is ENHRY and CDR2 is SYGVKD. The CDR3 DNA reads TGTGCCATCAGTGTGGTAGTCTGGGAAAAACTGTTTTTT. It encodes CAISVVVWEKLFF.